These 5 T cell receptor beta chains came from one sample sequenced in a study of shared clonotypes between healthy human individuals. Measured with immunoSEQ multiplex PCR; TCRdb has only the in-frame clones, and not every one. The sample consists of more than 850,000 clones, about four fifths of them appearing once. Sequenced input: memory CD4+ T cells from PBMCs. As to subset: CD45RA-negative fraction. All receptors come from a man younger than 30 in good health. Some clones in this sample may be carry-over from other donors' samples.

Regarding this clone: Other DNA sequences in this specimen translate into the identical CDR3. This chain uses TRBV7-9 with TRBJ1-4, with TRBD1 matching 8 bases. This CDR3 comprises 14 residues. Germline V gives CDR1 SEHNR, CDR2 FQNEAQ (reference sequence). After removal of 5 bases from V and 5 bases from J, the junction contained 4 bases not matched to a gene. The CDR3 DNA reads TGTGCCAGCAGCCTGAGACAGGGGAATGAAAAACTGTTTTTT. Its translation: CASSLRQGNEKLFF.

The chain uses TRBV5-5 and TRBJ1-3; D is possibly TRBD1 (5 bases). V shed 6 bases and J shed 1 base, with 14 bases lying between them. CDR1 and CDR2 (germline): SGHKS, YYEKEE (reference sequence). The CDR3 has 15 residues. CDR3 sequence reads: CASTRGDHSGNTIYF. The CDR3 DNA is TGTGCCAGCACCCGGGGCGACCATTCTGGAAACACCATATATTTT.

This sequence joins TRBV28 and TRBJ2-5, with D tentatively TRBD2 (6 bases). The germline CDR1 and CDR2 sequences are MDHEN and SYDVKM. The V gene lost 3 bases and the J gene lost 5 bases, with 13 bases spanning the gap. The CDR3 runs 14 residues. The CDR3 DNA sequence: TGTGCCAGCAGTTTGCCCCGGGACTGGGAGACCCAGTACTTC. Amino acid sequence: CASSLPRDWETQYF.

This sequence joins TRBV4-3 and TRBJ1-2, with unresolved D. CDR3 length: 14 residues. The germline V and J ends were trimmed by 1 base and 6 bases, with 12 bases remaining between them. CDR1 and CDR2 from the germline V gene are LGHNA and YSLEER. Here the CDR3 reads CASSQGVGPNGYTF. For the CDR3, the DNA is TGCGCCAGCAGCCAAGGGGTCGGGCCCAATGGCTACACCTTC.

DNA for the CDR3: TGTGCCAGCAGGGAGGGGACAGGGGTTTACGAGACCCAGTACTTC. Its protein product is CASREGTGVYETQYF. J is TRBJ2-5 and V is TRBV28; 10 bases match TRBD1. This CDR3 spans 15 amino acids. V dropped 6 bases and J dropped 5; count of bases not matched to a gene: 9. Germline assignment: CDR1 MDHEN and CDR2 SYDVKM.